This T cell receptor beta chain derives from a study of human T cells and chemical hapten exposure. Study-level information: A mostly female patient group had alopecia areata, totalis or universalis. Overall study results and limits: Alopecia in the donors means their immune response may deviate from healthy people's. Large CDR3 similarity clusters arose significantly more often from expanded TCRs than from controls.

Time point: patch test 1, 2 weeks after DPC sensitization. Noted treatment: therapeutic diphenylcyclopropenone sensitization with weekly scalp DPC. As for this clonotype: Its antigen is still unknown.

TCRdb processed the RACE reads anew with MiXCR; each CDR3 protein has one entry. Of around 120,000 distinct CDR3 sequences detected, roughly 15% appear once; the ten largest clones hold 0.92%. Trimming took 7 bases from V and 3 from J, leaving 9 bases between them. The germline gives CDR1 SQVTM, CDR2 ANQGSEA. CDR3 length equals 11 residues. The source was whole blood, collected in connection with sensitization to the hapten diphenylcyclopropenone (DPC). The receptor was isolated from a man younger than 30 with alopecia areata. Some clones in this sample may be carry-over from other donors' samples. This chain connects TRBV29-1 to TRBJ2-5, with D possibly being TRBD1 (5 bases). The CDR3: CSGWGEETQYF. The CDR3 nucleotides are TGCAGCGGGTGGGGCGAAGAGACCCAGTACTTC.